This is a list of T cell receptor beta chains from one sample in a study of T cells after yellow fever vaccination. Using its own MiXCR run on the 5' RACE reads, TCRdb lists one record per CDR3 protein. The sample lists roughly 120,000 distinct CDR3 sequences, around 7.2% occurring once. Here the sequenced sample was CD4+ T cells sorted from PBMCs, taken around 45 days after the first yellow fever vaccination. The receptors derive from a man in his late teens or twenties who received the YFV17D yellow fever vaccine. Both conserved end residues are part of each CDR3. Fields, in order: CDR3 DNA, CDR3 protein, clone size, CDR3 length, V gene, D gene, J gene. A D gene is named only where the DNA matches it firmly. Size is stated for part of the rows, as once, few or many counts, or as a class when the clone is expanded.

TGTGCCAGTAGACCAGGGGACTATGGCTACACCTTC,CASRPGDYGYTF,few,12,TRBV19,-,TRBJ1-2
TGCGCCAGCAGCTTGCTAATTTCAACTGAAGCTTTCTTT,CASSLLISTEAFF,many,13,TRBV5-1,-,TRBJ1-1
TGTGCCAGCAGCCCTAATATCGGTGGCACAGATACGCAGTATTTT,CASSPNIGGTDTQYF,few,15,TRBV12-3/TRBV12-4,-,TRBJ2-3
TGTGCCACCAGTGATCCTAGCGGGGACACCTACAATGAGCAGTTCTTC,CATSDPSGDTYNEQFF,many,16,TRBV24-1,TRBD2,TRBJ2-1
TGTGCCAGCAGCCAAGCTGGGGCGTCTGGAAACACCATATATTTT,CASSQAGASGNTIYF,many,15,TRBV14,-,TRBJ1-3
TGTGCCAGCAGCCAGATGCGTGACAAAGAGACCCAGTACTTC,CASSQMRDKETQYF,many,14,TRBV7-2,-,TRBJ2-5
TGTGCCAGCAGTTTCGCGAAAAATTCACCCCTCCACTTT,CASSFAKNSPLHF,many,13,TRBV6-6,-,TRBJ1-6
TGTGCCAGCAATACCGGGACAGGGCAACAGCCCCAGCATTTT,CASNTGTGQQPQHF,many,14,TRBV6-1,TRBD1,TRBJ1-5
TGCGCCAGCAGCTTGCGTCCCGGTGGTAACACCGGGGAGCTGTTTTTT,CASSLRPGGNTGELFF,many,16,TRBV5-1,-,TRBJ2-2
TGTGCCACCAGCTCCCGTCGGGGACAGCCCCAGCATTTT,CATSSRRGQPQHF,many,13,TRBV15,-,TRBJ1-5
TGCGCCAGCAGCCAAGTTCAAGGGGAGGAAAAACTGTTTTTT,CASSQVQGEEKLFF,many,14,TRBV4-1,-,TRBJ1-4
TGCAGTGCTAGTGTGGGAGTACATAGCGGTAGCAATCAGCCCCAGCATTTT,CSASVGVHSGSNQPQHF,-,17,TRBV20-1,-,TRBJ1-5
TGTGCCATCAGTCGTGACAGGGACTATGGCTACACCTTC,CAISRDRDYGYTF,many,13,TRBV10-3,TRBD1,TRBJ1-2
TGTGCCACCGGGGACAGAAACACCGGGGAGCTGTTTTTT,CATGDRNTGELFF,-,13,TRBV24-1,TRBD1,TRBJ2-2
TGTGCCAGTAGTGAGGGGGTCTACAATGAGCAGTTCTTC,CASSEGVYNEQFF,-,13,TRBV19,-,TRBJ2-1
TGCAGTGCTAGAGGCCCGGGACAGGGGGTCAGCAATCAGCCCCAGCATTTT,CSARGPGQGVSNQPQHF,-,17,TRBV20-1,TRBD1,TRBJ1-5
TGTGCCAGCAGTTGGCAGGGGTACACAGATACGCAGTATTTT,CASSWQGYTDTQYF,many,14,TRBV12-3/TRBV12-4,-,TRBJ2-3
TGCGCCAGCAGCCAAGTGGACAGGGTCAATACGCAGTATTTT,CASSQVDRVNTQYF,few,14,TRBV4-1,TRBD1,TRBJ2-3
TGTGCCAGCTCAACTACCGGGGAGCTGTTTTTT,CASSTTGELFF,-,11,TRBV18,-,TRBJ2-2
TGTGCCAGCAGCTTACTATCGGGAGTCGAGCTGTTTTTT,CASSLLSGVELFF,few,13,TRBV7-6,-,TRBJ2-2
TGTGCCAGCAGCCAAGATTATAGTCAGCCCCAGCATTTT,CASSQDYSQPQHF,many,13,TRBV4-2,-,TRBJ1-5
TGCAGTGCTAGAGTCAGTGGGGTTTCACCCCTCCACTTT,CSARVSGVSPLHF,-,13,TRBV20-1,-,TRBJ1-6
TGTGCCAGCAGAGGGACAGGGGGCGAGCAGTACTTC,CASRGTGGEQYF,many,12,TRBV6-6,TRBD1,TRBJ2-7
TGTGCCAGCAGCCGGTTAGCGGGAGCCTACAATGAGCAGTTCTTC,CASSRLAGAYNEQFF,once,15,TRBV5-6,TRBD2,TRBJ2-1
TGCAGTGCTAGCAGAGGGGGCGGCACAGATACGCAGTATTTT,CSASRGGGTDTQYF,many,14,TRBV20-1,TRBD1,TRBJ2-3
TGTGCCAGCAGCTTCGGGTCAGATACGCAGTATTTT,CASSFGSDTQYF,many,12,TRBV5-6,-,TRBJ2-3
TGTGCCAGCAGCTTGGCCGGTGCAGGCGGGGGCTACGAGCAGTACTTC,CASSLAGAGGGYEQYF,many,16,TRBV5-6,TRBD2,TRBJ2-7
TGTGCCAGCAGCTTAGCGGGGGGCCCACAAGAGACCCAGTACTTC,CASSLAGGPQETQYF,many,15,TRBV11-2,-,TRBJ2-5
TGTGCCAGCAGTCGGGGGGCCGGGTATAGTGAGCAGTTCTTC,CASSRGAGYSEQFF,many,14,TRBV12-3/TRBV12-4,-,TRBJ2-1
TGTGCCATCAGTGAAGGGACTAGCGGGGGGGTTGCGCAGTTCTTC,CAISEGTSGGVAQFF,many,15,TRBV10-3,TRBD2,TRBJ2-1
TGTGCCAGCAGGTCAGGGGCGCTAATCTCTGGGGCCAACGTCCTGACTTTC,CASRSGALISGANVLTF,many,17,TRBV28,-,TRBJ2-6
TGTGCCAGCTCACCACCAGGCACAGATACGCAGTATTTT,CASSPPGTDTQYF,many,13,TRBV18,-,TRBJ2-3
TGTGCCAGCAGCCGGGACAGGGGAAGGGAGACCCAGTACTTC,CASSRDRGRETQYF,-,14,TRBV5-4,TRBD1,TRBJ2-5
TGCAGTGCTAGAGATGCTCTGGCTAGGGAAGCTTTCTTT,CSARDALAREAFF,many,13,TRBV20-1,-,TRBJ1-1
TGTGCTAGTGGTCCGGACAGCTTAGATACGCAGTATTTT,CASGPDSLDTQYF,many,13,TRBV12-5,-,TRBJ2-3
TGTGCCACTACTCTAGGACAGTACCCAGATACGCAGTATTTT,CATTLGQYPDTQYF,many,14,TRBV6-2/TRBV6-3,-,TRBJ2-3
TGCGCCAGCAGCCCTCAGCCGGGGGCCCCATATGGCTACACCTTC,CASSPQPGAPYGYTF,many,15,TRBV4-1,-,TRBJ1-2
TGTGCCAGCAGTCCCTTTCTTATGGGGAACACCGGGGAGCTGTTTTTT,CASSPFLMGNTGELFF,many,16,TRBV3-1,-,TRBJ2-2
TGCGCCAGCAGCCAACCGGGACTAGCGGTTTACGAGCAGTACTTC,CASSQPGLAVYEQYF,many,15,TRBV4-1,TRBD2,TRBJ2-7
TGCGCCAGCAGCCAAGTGCTCCTAGAGGGCACAGATACGCAGTATTTT,CASSQVLLEGTDTQYF,many,16,TRBV4-3,-,TRBJ2-3